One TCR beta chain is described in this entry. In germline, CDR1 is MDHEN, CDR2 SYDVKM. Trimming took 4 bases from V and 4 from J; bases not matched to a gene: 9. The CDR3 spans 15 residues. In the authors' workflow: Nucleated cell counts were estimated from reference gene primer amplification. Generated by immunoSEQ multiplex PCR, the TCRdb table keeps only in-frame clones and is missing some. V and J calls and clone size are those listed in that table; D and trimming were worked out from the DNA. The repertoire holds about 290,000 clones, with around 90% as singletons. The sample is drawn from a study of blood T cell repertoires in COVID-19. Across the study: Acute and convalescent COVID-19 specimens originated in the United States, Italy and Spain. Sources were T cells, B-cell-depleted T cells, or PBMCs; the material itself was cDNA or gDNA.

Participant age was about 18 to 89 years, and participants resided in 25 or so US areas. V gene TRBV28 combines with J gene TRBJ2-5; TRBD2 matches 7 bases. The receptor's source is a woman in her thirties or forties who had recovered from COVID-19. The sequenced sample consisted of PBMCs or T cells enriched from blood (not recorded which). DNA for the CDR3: TGTGCCAGCAGTTCCTGGACGGGGGGAGGAGAGACCCAGTACTTC. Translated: CASSSWTGGGETQYF.